The clone carrying this T cell receptor beta chain was counted at least ten times. As yet, its antigen is unknown. The CDR3 contains 10 residues. V was pared by 6 bases and J by 4 bases, with 3 bases between. CDR1 is SGHAT and CDR2 is FQDESV in the germline V gene (reference sequence). This sample was taken from a study of response to subunit inactivated influenza vaccine. Notes on the study in general: There was a suggestion from the authors that each seasonal influenza vaccination recruits few new T cells.

Using its own MiXCR run on the RT-PCR reads, TCRdb lists one record per CDR3 protein. This sample has about 170,000 distinct CDR3 sequences, with about an eighth found just once. These data were likewise used in another study, on T cells expressing NK-cell markers. That source notes: Synthesis of TCR beta cDNA relied on 5'RACE template switching carrying UMIs. The study drew TCR beta repertoires from sorted CD3+CD56+NKG2C+, CD3+CD56+NKG2C- and CD3+CD56-NKG2C+ T cells. Dominant NKG2C+ clonotypes in roughly 6 donors made up roughly 1.0-7.0% of CD8+ T cells. The same clonotypes also predominated in the CD3+CD56-NKG2C+ fraction of a handful of donors.

The origin of this receptor is a middle-aged man who received an inactivated influenza vaccine. The specimen was CD8+ T cells sorted from PBMCs, collected roughly 12 days after vaccination. The gene calls are TRBV11-1 and TRBJ2-5, with unresolved D. CDR3 region: CASRGETQYF. The CDR3 coding sequence is TGTGCCAGCAGAGGAGAGACCCAGTACTTC.